A single sample gave rise to the 28 T cell receptor beta chains below, sequenced in a study of regulatory T cells in long-lasting Graves disease. The time point: persistent/refractory GD, antithyroid drugs over 5 years with positive TRAb. Researchers made the TCR library from RNA that was extracted from PBMCs. With iRepertoire HTBI primers and Arm-PCR of CDR3 regions, TCR beta libraries were built. TCRdb itself ran the multiplex PCR reads through MiXCR, one entry per CDR3 protein. Seen here are 350,000 to 450,000 distinct CDR3 sequences, around 23% observed once, and the top ten hold over 11%. Sequenced material: peripheral blood mononuclear cells (PBMCs), taken when the disease was refractory, from a patient treated with antithyroid drugs. The source is a female donor with Graves disease.

In its sample, this clonotype was seen a few times. The rearrangement uses TRBV10-3 and TRBJ2-3; D is ambiguous. V was trimmed by 4 bases and J by 3 bases, leaving 2 bases between them. Germline CDR1 and CDR2: ENHRY and SYGVKD. The CDR3 totals 11 residues. The CDR3 DNA reads as TGTGCCATCAGTGGGACAGATACGCAGTATTTT. It encodes CAISGTDTQYF.

This clonotype has at least ten counts. V gene TRBV2 combines with J gene TRBJ2-5; D could derive from TRBD1 or TRBD2 (5 bases each). Germline CDR1 and CDR2: SNHLY and FYNNEI. This CDR3 is built from 13 residues. The V end was cut by 5 bases, the J end by 4 bases, with 11 bases between. CDR3 residues: CASSPGAGETQYF. DNA of the CDR3: TGTGCCAGCAGTCCCGGGGCAGGAGAGACCCAGTACTTC. Full variable domain (missing parts from reference TRBV2 and TRBJ2-5): EPEVTQTPSHQVTQMGQEVILRCVPISNHLYFYWYRQILGQKVEFLVSFYNNEISEKSEIFDDQFSVERPDGSNFTLKIRSTKLEDSAMYFCASSPGAGETQYFGPGTRLLVL.

The sample holds many counts of this clonotype. V is TRBV5-1 and J is TRBJ2-2, with 8 positions matching TRBD1. Germline V gives CDR1 SGHRS, CDR2 YFSETQ. Germline trimming cut 6 bases from V and 1 base from J; bases unmatched to any gene: 8. The CDR3 runs 16 residues. The CDR3 spells CASNGQGNLNTGELFF. The DNA of the CDR3 is TGCGCCAGCAATGGACAGGGTAATTTGAACACCGGGGAGCTGTTTTTT.

This clonotype was observed at least ten times. This chain uses TRBV2 with TRBJ2-5; the D gene is possibly TRBD2 (5 bases). The CDR3 runs to 14 residues. Trimming removed 6 bases at V and 10 bases at J, with 21 bases between. Germline CDR1 is SNHLY and CDR2 is FYNNEI. The CDR3 nucleotides are TGTGCCAGCAGCCCGGACCAACCTATGGGGAGCCAGTACTTC. Translated, it gives CASSPDQPMGSQYF. The full variable domain, with the rest looked up from reference TRBV2 and TRBJ2-5, is EPEVTQTPSHQVTQMGQEVILRCVPISNHLYFYWYRQILGQKVEFLVSFYNNEISEKSEIFDDQFSVERPDGSNFTLKIRSTKLEDSAMYFCASSPDQPMGSQYFGPGTRLLVL.

This clonotype was seen many times. The chain employs TRBV6-1 and TRBJ1-5; D ambiguous. The CDR3 is 12 residues long. The V gene's germline CDR1 is MNHNS and CDR2 SASEGT. Between the trimmed V and J ends, which lost 3 bases and 9 bases, there was a span of 9 bases. CDR3 coding DNA: TGTGCCAGCAGTGAGGGTTTTTTGCCCCAGCATTTT. Translating gives CASSEGFLPQHF.

This clonotype has just a few counts. V and J are TRBV7-2 and TRBJ1-1; no reliable D call. The CDR3 is made up of 15 amino acids. V lost 4 bases and J 1 base, leaving 13 bases between the germline ends. CDR1 is SGHTA, CDR2 FQGNSA, per germline. The chain's CDR3 is CASSYFHRQNTEAFF. DNA for the CDR3: TGTGCCAGCAGCTACTTTCACAGACAGAACACTGAAGCTTTCTTT.

This clonotype was detected only a few times. It may be a read error: a sequence one base away is much more abundant. The chain joins TRBV6-5 to TRBJ2-2; 8 nucleotides align to TRBD1. There are 15 residues in the CDR3. V shed 3 bases and J 1 base; nucleotides not matched to a gene: 1. Germline CDR1 MNHEY, CDR2 SVGAGI. Here the CDR3 DNA reads TGTGCCAGCAGTTATGGGACAGGGAACACCGGGGAGCTGTTTTTT. Translated: CASSYGTGNTGELFF.

This clonotype was counted many times. V and J are TRBV12-3 or TRBV12-4 and TRBJ1-5, with 9 positions matching TRBD1. There are 14 residues in the CDR3. V was clipped by 3 bases and J by 7 bases; unmatched bases: 4. The CDR3 nucleotides read TGTGCCAGCAGTTTGGGGACAGGGTACCAGCCCCAGCATTTT. As protein: CASSLGTGYQPQHF.

As concerns this clonotype: A read error is possible here, since a much larger clone lies one base away. The chain is built from TRBV11-2 and TRBJ1-2; tentatively, D is TRBD1 (5 bases). Germline V gene sequence: CDR1 SGHAT, CDR2 FQNNGV. This CDR3 is built from 15 residues. The V end was cut by 5 bases, the J end by 2 bases, with 15 bases between. The CDR3 DNA is TGTGCCAGCAGCCGCTGTCAGGGTTCGAACTATGGCTACACCTTC. Its protein product is CASSRCQGSNYGYTF.

With regard to this clonotype: This may be a read error, as it is one base from a much larger clone. The genes are TRBV12-3 or TRBV12-4 and TRBJ2-5, with TRBD1 identical over 10 bases. The J call may be incorrect, as the DNA end agrees better with TRBJ2-1. This CDR3 has 11 amino acids. The CDR3 bases are TGTGCCACCCGGACAGGGGGGACCCAGTTCTTC. It encodes CATRTGGTQFF.

The V gene is TRBV4-2, the J gene TRBJ1-1, with a possible D match to TRBD1 (6 bases). The germline V gene encodes CDR1 LGHNA and CDR2 YNFKEQ. The V gene lost 4 bases and the J gene lost 3 bases, with 15 bases spanning the gap. CDR3 length equals 15 residues. The chain's CDR3 is CASSRADSSDTEAFF. The CDR3 DNA sequence: TGTGCCAGCAGCCGCGCGGACAGTTCAGACACTGAAGCTTTCTTT.

This clonotype was detected ten times or more. As DNA, the CDR3 is TGTGCCAGTAGGATACAGACTAGCGGGAGGAGGAGCGGGGAGCTGTTTTTT. Translated, it gives CASRIQTSGRRSGELFF. The J gene is TRBJ2-2, the V gene TRBV19; TRBD2 aligns across 13 bases. V trimming: 6 bases; J trimming: 7 bases; junction bases outside the gene matches: 11. There are 17 residues in the CDR3. CDR1 is LNHDA, CDR2 SQIVND, per germline (reference sequence).

This clonotype was detected ten times or more. J is TRBJ1-1 and V is TRBV28; no reliable D call. V gave up 0 bases and J gave up 5 bases, with 7 bases separating them. CDR1 is MDHEN and CDR2 is SYDVKM in the germline V gene. The CDR3 sequence is 13 residues long. Written as DNA, the CDR3 is TGTGCCAGCAGTTTATGGGGTAGGACTGAAGCTTTCTTT. Translating gives CASSLWGRTEAFF.

This clonotype was seen at least ten times. This sequence joins TRBV20-1 and TRBJ2-5; 15 nucleotides line up with TRBD2. The CDR3 is 18 residues long. Germline-derived CDR1 and CDR2 are DFQATT and SNEGSKA (reference sequence). J lost 3 bases, V lost 1 base, and 9 bases had no gene match. The CDR3 DNA sequence: TGCAGTGCTAGAGGAGGACTAGCGGGAGGGCCAGGTGAAGAGACCCAGTACTTC. Its translation: CSARGGLAGGPGEETQYF.

In this sample, this clonotype turned up many times. This sequence joins TRBV3-1 and TRBJ1-3; D is undetermined. CDR3 length equals 15 residues. CDR1 LGHDT and CDR2 YNNKEL come from the germline V gene (reference sequence). V lost 1 base to trimming and J lost 5 bases, with 12 bases between them. CDR3 loop: CASSQGRLRRNTIYF. In DNA, the CDR3 is TGTGCCAGCAGCCAAGGCCGTCTTAGAAGAAACACCATATATTTT.

The chain links TRBV7-9 to TRBJ2-5, with D maybe TRBD1 (7 bases). CDR3 length: 14 amino acids. Trimming cost V 3 bases and J 7 bases, with 15 bases left between them. In germline, CDR1 is SEHNR, CDR2 FQNEAQ (reference sequence). This CDR3 reads CASSLEGAQPTQYF. The DNA of the CDR3 is TGTGCCAGCAGCTTGGAGGGGGCGCAGCCGACCCAGTACTTC.

On this clonotype itself: This may stem from a read error, because a much larger clone lies one nucleotide away. This chain's CDR3 is CASGLSGAGELFF. The DNA of the CDR3 is TGTGCCAGCGGGCTTAGCGGCGCCGGGGAGCTGTTTTTT. This chain uses TRBV28 with TRBJ2-2; TRBD2 might be the D (6 bases). CDR1 and CDR2 from the germline V gene are MDHEN and SYDVKM. Trimming removed 8 bases from V and 6 bases from J, with 13 bases in between. CDR3 length equals 13 residues. Using reference TRBV28 and TRBJ2-2 for the parts outside the CDR3, the full variable domain is DVKVTQSSRYLVKRTGEKVFLECVQDMDHENMFWYRQDPGLGLRLIYFSYDVKMKEKGDIPEGYSVSREKKERFSLILESASTNQTSMYLCASGLSGAGELFFGEGSRLTVL.

This clonotype appeared many times. The rearrangement uses TRBV28 and TRBJ1-1; D not resolved. The germline gives CDR1 MDHEN, CDR2 SYDVKM. CDR3 size: 15 residues. The V gene lost 6 bases and the J gene lost 1 base, with 15 bases spanning the gap. The CDR3 DNA sequence: TGTGCCAGCAGCTTAGCGGGCGCAGGGAACACTGAAGCTTTCTTT. Its protein product is CASSLAGAGNTEAFF.

In this sample, this clonotype turned up a few times. This chain connects TRBV20-1 to TRBJ1-6; 7 positions agree with TRBD1. The CDR3 totals 15 residues. Per the germline V gene, CDR1 is DFQATT and CDR2 is SNEGSKA (reference sequence). J lost 1 base, V lost 5 bases, and 5 bases had no gene match. The DNA of the CDR3 is TGCAGTGCTCGGAACAGGGGTTCCTATAATTCACCCCTCCACTTT. Its translation is CSARNRGSYNSPLHF.

This clonotype was found many times. The CDR3 protein is CASNPEEGIYEQYF. The CDR3 region has the DNA TGTGCCAGCAACCCCGAGGAAGGTATCTACGAGCAGTACTTC. This rearrangement joins TRBV2 to TRBJ2-7; D is unresolved. Trimming removed 7 bases at V and 3 bases at J, with 16 bases between. Looked up from germline, CDR1 is SNHLY and CDR2 is FYNNEI. The length of the CDR3 is 14 residues.

The chain carries TRBV19 and TRBJ1-5, with 7 bases lining up with TRBD1. Germline-derived CDR1 and CDR2 are LNHDA and SQIVND (reference sequence). The CDR3 runs to 16 residues. The trim removed 6 bases at V and 2 bases at J, leaving 10 bases unmatched. The CDR3 sequence is CASSTGQPAGNQPQHF. The CDR3 DNA sequence: TGTGCCAGTAGCACGGGACAGCCAGCCGGCAATCAGCCCCAGCATTTT.

In its sample, this clonotype was seen many times. The gene calls are TRBV6-1 and TRBJ2-7, with TRBD2 matching 13 bases. J was trimmed by 0 bases and V by 6 bases; bases with no gene match: 8. The CDR3 extends over 17 amino acids. Germline CDR1 and CDR2: MNHNS and SASEGT. CDR3 protein: CASSLLAGGPSSYEQYF. Written as DNA, the CDR3 is TGTGCCAGCAGCCTACTAGCGGGAGGGCCAAGCTCCTACGAGCAGTACTTC.

The J gene is TRBJ2-5, the V gene TRBV9, with 7 bases that match TRBD2. Germline trimming cut 3 bases from V and 5 bases from J; bases unmatched to any gene: 13. CDR3 length: 16 amino acids. Germline assignment: CDR1 SGDLS and CDR2 YYNGEE. CDR3 nucleotide sequence: TGTGCCAGCAGCGGGCATGGGACTAACGTAGAGGAGACCCAGTACTTC. Protein sequence: CASSGHGTNVEETQYF.

This clonotype appeared many times. This rearrangement joins TRBV12-3 or TRBV12-4 to TRBJ1-1, with D unclear. The V end was cut by 1 base, the J end by 1 base, with 13 bases between. This CDR3 has 16 residues. CDR3 coding DNA: TGTGCCAGCAGTTTAGGGTCAGGAGGGTCGAACACTGAAGCTTTCTTT. This codes for CASSLGSGGSNTEAFF.

The chain links TRBV19 to TRBJ1-2; D is unresolved. Germline V lookup: CDR1 LNHDA, CDR2 SQIVND (reference sequence). The length of the CDR3 is 13 residues. V was shortened by 0 bases and J by 6 bases, with 8 bases between the two germline ends. The DNA of the CDR3 is TGTGCCAGTAGTATAGACCCCCAGAATGGCTACACCTTC. Translated: CASSIDPQNGYTF. Full variable domain (missing parts from reference TRBV19 and TRBJ1-2): DGGITQSPKYLFRKEGQNVTLSCEQNLNHDAMYWYRQDPGQGLRLIYYSQIVNDFQKGDIAEGYSVSREKKESFPLTVTSAQKNPTAFYLCASSIDPQNGYTFGSGTRLTVV.

Only a few counts were recorded for this clonotype. The J gene is TRBJ1-2, the V gene TRBV19; no definite D call. CDR3 length: 14 residues. V was clipped by 7 bases and J by 2 bases, with 14 bases between them. Germline CDR1 reads LNHDA; CDR2 reads SQIVND (reference sequence). CDR3 region: CASKVLGSNYGYTF. CDR3 DNA sequence: TGTGCCAGTAAAGTTTTGGGATCCAACTATGGCTACACCTTC.

This clonotype was observed many times. V usage is TRBV27 and J usage is TRBJ1-6, with 9 bases fitting TRBD1. This CDR3 contains 14 residues. CDR1 is MNHEY and CDR2 is SMNVEV in the germline V gene (reference sequence). The V and J ends lost 3 bases and 10 bases, in that order; junction bases with no gene match: 4. CDR3 sequence: CASSFGTGISPLHF. DNA for the CDR3: TGTGCCAGCAGTTTTGGGACAGGGATCTCACCCCTCCACTTT.

This clonotype was observed a few times. The chain carries TRBV30 and TRBJ2-7, with D perhaps TRBD2 (5 bases). This CDR3 is built from 14 residues. Germline V gene sequence: CDR1 GTSNPN, CDR2 SVGIG (reference sequence). V lost 3 bases to trimming and J lost 0 bases, with 12 bases between them. For the CDR3, the DNA is TGTGCCTGGAGCGCGGGCTGGAGCTCCTACGAGCAGTACTTC. Its translation is CAWSAGWSSYEQYF.